The 29 T cell receptor beta chains below were found in one sample sequenced in a study of T-cell memory formation after mild COVID-19. TCRdb fed the 5' RACE reads into MiXCR, producing one record per CDR3 protein. Of roughly 160,000 distinct CDR3 sequences in the sample, roughly 11% are singletons; the top ten hold less than 4%. The sequencing sample was made of PBMCs or a T cell subset sorted from them (not recorded which). The receptors come from a man younger than 35 who had mild COVID-19 (a few samples of this study predate the infection). Cell type and time point are not known.

In its sample, this clonotype was seen many times. The rearrangement joins TRBV7-8 to TRBJ2-4; 7 bases are shared with TRBD2. Germline values: CDR1 SGHVS, CDR2 FQNEAQ. This CDR3 spans 16 amino acids. Trimming removed 5 bases from V and 0 bases from J; junction bases left unmatched: 7. In nucleotides, the CDR3 is TGTGCCAGCAGCCGTGGGACTATCTTAGCCAAAAACATTCAGTACTTC. It yields the protein CASSRGTILAKNIQYF.

This chain connects TRBV2 to TRBJ2-7, with TRBD1 matching 9 bases. CDR1 SNHLY and CDR2 FYNNEI come from the germline V gene. Trimming removed 6 bases from V and 7 bases from J; junction bases left unmatched: 22. This CDR3 is built from 18 residues. The CDR3 DNA follows: TGTGCCAGCAGGCACCGGGACAGGGATCTTTTCCGCGGGCGAGAGCAGTACTTC. Translated, it gives CASRHRDRDLFRGREQYF.

This clonotype was seen only a few times. The V gene is TRBV2, the J gene TRBJ1-3; the D is unclear. CDR1 SNHLY and CDR2 FYNNEI come from the germline V gene. The CDR3 loop spans 15 amino acids. Trimming removed 2 bases at V and 4 bases at J, with 12 bases between. This CDR3 reads CASSELGVHGNTIYF. The CDR3 nucleotides read TGTGCCAGCAGTGAACTTGGGGTTCACGGAAACACCATATATTTT.

In its sample, this clonotype was seen once. The chain has TRBV9 and TRBJ2-3, with TRBD2 identical over 10 bases. Trimming at V came to 4 bases and at J to 4 bases, leaving 6 bases not matched to a gene. Germline loops: CDR1 SGDLS, CDR2 YYNGEE. This CDR3 region has 15 residues. The CDR3 DNA follows: TGTGCCAGCAGCCGGCCGGGACTAGCGCCAGATACGCAGTATTTT. This sequence encodes CASSRPGLAPDTQYF.

The table lists this clonotype with many counts. This chain's CDR3 is CASSQGGTAYGYTF. CDR3 sequence (DNA): TGTGCCAGCAGCCAGGGCGGGACAGCCTATGGCTACACCTTC. The chain links TRBV4-2 to TRBJ1-2; 7 positions match TRBD1. The CDR3 is 14 residues long. Per germline, CDR1 LGHNA and CDR2 YNFKEQ. With V trimmed by 3 bases and J by 4 bases, 5 bases remained unmatched.

The genes are TRBV20-1 and TRBJ2-3; D unclear. CDR3 length: 15 residues. With 0 bases removed from V and 1 base from J, the gap between germline ends came to 11 bases. Germline CDR1 DFQATT, CDR2 SNEGSKA (reference sequence). This CDR3 is CSAREEKRGTDTQYF. The CDR3 bases are TGCAGTGCTAGAGAGGAAAAGCGAGGCACAGATACGCAGTATTTT.

This chain links TRBV14 with TRBJ2-7; 8 positions match TRBD1. This CDR3 has 13 residues. The V gene end was trimmed by 3 bases and the J gene end by 5 bases; junction bases not matched to a gene: 3. Germline V gives CDR1 SGHDN, CDR2 FVKESK. The CDR3 reads CASSQGTGHEQYF. In DNA form, the CDR3 reads TGTGCCAGCAGCCAGGGGACAGGACACGAGCAGTACTTC.

The gene calls are TRBV3-1 and TRBJ2-3; D is perhaps TRBD1 or TRBD2 (6 bases each). Looked up from germline, CDR1 is LGHDT and CDR2 is YNNKEL (reference sequence). This CDR3 spans 14 amino acids. V was clipped by 7 bases and J by 2 bases, with 13 bases between them. CDR3 in amino acids: CASKGGPATDTQYF. The CDR3 DNA is TGTGCCAGCAAAGGGGGGCCAGCCACAGATACGCAGTATTTT.

The chain recombines TRBV5-5 with TRBJ2-7; D possibly corresponds to TRBD2 (6 bases). This CDR3 comprises 15 residues. The germline CDR1 and CDR2 sequences are SGHKS and YYEKEE (reference sequence). V lost 0 bases and J 2 bases, leaving 12 bases between the germline ends. CDR3 region: CASSLGVGEAYEQYV. CDR3 DNA: TGTGCCAGCAGCTTGGGCGTGGGGGAGGCCTACGAGCAGTACGTC.

This clonotype was seen repeatedly, ten times or more. The V gene is TRBV20-1, the J gene TRBJ1-6, with 11 positions matching TRBD1. CDR1 is DFQATT and CDR2 is SNEGSKA in the germline V gene (reference sequence). The CDR3 sequence is 14 residues long. V trimming: 5 bases; J trimming: 10 bases; junction bases outside the gene matches: 7. The CDR3 nucleotides read TGCAGTGCTGGACGGACAGGGGGCCGCTCACCCCTCCACTTT. It yields the protein CSAGRTGGRSPLHF.

The rearrangement uses TRBV6-2 or TRBV6-3 and TRBJ2-1, with 8 bases matching TRBD1. This CDR3 has 16 amino acids. CDR1 and CDR2 (germline): MNHEY, SVGEGT. The junction had 14 bases not matched to a gene; V was cut back by 5 bases and J by 8 bases. The CDR3 DNA reads as TGTGCCAGCAGTAGCAGACAGGGGCCTGGATTCTATGAGCAGTTCTTC. Translation: CASSSRQGPGFYEQFF.

The chain employs TRBV12-3 or TRBV12-4 and TRBJ2-1, with TRBD1 matching 7 bases. The junction had 5 bases not matched to a gene; V was cut back by 1 base and J by 2 bases. This CDR3 comprises 16 residues. The CDR3 loop is CASSLGSQGTYNEQFF. Here the CDR3 DNA reads TGTGCCAGCAGTTTAGGGTCACAGGGGACCTACAATGAGCAGTTCTTC.

This chain joins TRBV15 and TRBJ1-2, with D unclear. The CDR3 runs 16 residues. Trimming pared 0 bases from V and 1 base from J, leaving 12 bases between. From germline, CDR1 is LNHNV and CDR2 YYDKDF (reference sequence). CDR3 in amino acids: CATSRDYTLLNYGYTF. CDR3 nucleotide sequence: TGTGCCACCAGCAGAGATTACACCCTCCTTAACTATGGCTACACCTTC.

The chain links TRBV9 to TRBJ1-3, with D maybe TRBD1 (6 bases). V was pared by 0 bases and J by 2 bases, with 12 bases between. Germline V gene lookup returns CDR1 SGDLS and CDR2 YYNGEE. The CDR3 is 16 amino acids. Written as DNA, the CDR3 is TGTGCCAGCAGCGTAGGATCGGGGGCGACTGGAAACACCATATATTTT. Amino acid sequence: CASSVGSGATGNTIYF.

This clonotype was detected a few times. The chain recombines TRBV18 with TRBJ2-1; TRBD2 agrees at 15 bases. The CDR3 loop spans 18 amino acids. The germline gives CDR1 KGHSH, CDR2 LQKENI. Unmatched junction bases numbered 11, after V lost 1 base and J lost 10 bases. The CDR3 region has the DNA TGTGCCAGCTCACCACGGCGGACTAGCGGGGGGGCCGGTGGCGAGCAGTTCTTC. This codes for CASSPRRTSGGAGGEQFF.

This clonotype has a handful of counts. This chain links TRBV3-1 with TRBJ1-1; a weak D match, TRBD1 (5 bases). CDR1 and CDR2 (germline): LGHDT, YNNKEL (reference sequence). This CDR3 spans 13 amino acids. The V gene lost 4 bases and the J gene lost 7 bases, with 13 bases spanning the gap. The CDR3 here is CASSLQAVDEAFF. CDR3 nucleotide sequence: TGTGCCAGCAGCCTACAGGCAGTTGATGAAGCTTTCTTT.

In its sample, this clonotype was seen a few times. The rearrangement uses TRBV2 and TRBJ1-4; 7 bases map to TRBD1. V was clipped by 7 bases and J by 4 bases; unmatched bases: 6. CDR3 length equals 14 residues. CDR1 and CDR2 from the germline V gene are SNHLY and FYNNEI. The CDR3 region has the DNA TGTGCCAGCAACCCACAGGGGAGTAATGAAAAACTGTTTTTT. Encoded protein: CASNPQGSNEKLFF.

This chain joins TRBV5-6 and TRBJ2-5; 7 bases match TRBD2. This CDR3 is built from 14 residues. Germline trimming cut 4 bases from V and 1 base from J; bases unmatched to any gene: 4. CDR1 and CDR2 (germline): SGHDT, YYEEEE. The CDR3 sequence: CASSVSGPQETQYF. The DNA for the CDR3 is TGTGCCAGCAGCGTTAGCGGGCCCCAAGAGACCCAGTACTTC. The full variable domain, its missing parts supplied by reference TRBV5-6 and TRBJ2-5, is DAGVTQSPTHLIKTRGQQVTLRCSPKSGHDTVSWYQQALGQGPQFIFQYYEEEERQRGNFPDRFSGHQFPNYSSELNVNALLLGDSALYLCASSVSGPQETQYFGPGTRLLVL.

This clonotype occurred a few times. The CDR3 spells CASSGIRGTYNEQFF. CDR3 nucleotides: TGTGCCAGCAGCGGCATCAGGGGCACCTACAATGAGCAGTTCTTC. This chain connects TRBV11-2 to TRBJ2-1; a weak D match, TRBD1 (6 bases). This CDR3 has 15 residues. The V gene's germline CDR1 is SGHAT and CDR2 FQNNGV. V gave up 5 bases and J gave up 2 bases, with 13 bases separating them.

This clonotype was found a few times. The chain joins TRBV6-5 to TRBJ2-5; 7 nucleotides match TRBD2. Germline values: CDR1 MNHEY, CDR2 SVGAGI. Trimming removed 7 bases from V and 5 bases from J; junction bases left unmatched: 10. The CDR3 is 14 amino acids. The CDR3 here is CASTGGGASETQYF. CDR3 in DNA: TGTGCCAGCACTGGCGGGGGAGCTAGCGAGACCCAGTACTTC.

The chain joins TRBV28 to TRBJ1-4, with D possibly matching TRBD1 (6 bases). This CDR3 comprises 12 residues. Trimming removed 6 bases at V and 9 bases at J, with 11 bases between. The germline gives CDR1 MDHEN, CDR2 SYDVKM. CDR3 amino acids: CASRADSKKLFF. As DNA, the CDR3 is TGTGCCAGCAGGGCGGACAGTAAAAAACTGTTTTTT.

The chain couples TRBV7-9 to TRBJ1-2; the D is unclear. The CDR3 runs to 13 residues. The germline V and J ends were trimmed by 3 bases and 4 bases, with 9 bases remaining between them. Germline CDR1 is SEHNR and CDR2 is FQNEAQ (reference sequence). CDR3 loop: CASSFSQTYGYTF. DNA for the CDR3: TGTGCCAGCAGCTTTTCCCAAACCTATGGCTACACCTTC.

The rearrangement uses TRBV6-2 or TRBV6-3 and TRBJ1-3; D is uncertain. V was trimmed by 5 bases and J by 0 bases, leaving 17 bases between them. This CDR3 has 17 residues. In germline, CDR1 is MNHEY, CDR2 SVGEGT. In DNA form, the CDR3 reads TGTGCCAGCAGTCCAAGTACCGGGATACCCTCTGGAAACACCATATATTTT. It specifies CASSPSTGIPSGNTIYF.

This clonotype was seen many times. The gene calls are TRBV2 and TRBJ2-7; possibly TRBD1 for D (6 bases). This CDR3 is 13 amino acids long. The V and J ends lost 8 bases and 1 base respectively, with 12 bases between them. Germline-derived CDR1 and CDR2 are SNHLY and FYNNEI. The chain's CDR3 is CASRDTHSYEQYF. The CDR3 bases are TGTGCCAGCCGGGACACTCATTCCTACGAGCAGTACTTC.

The sample holds many counts of this clonotype. The chain joins TRBV4-3 to TRBJ2-3, with D possibly TRBD2 on 7 matching bases. In germline, CDR1 is LGHNA, CDR2 YSLEER. The CDR3 is 16 residues long. The ends were cut back, 0 bases at V and 6 bases at J, with 16 bases in the middle. The CDR3 spells CASSQDRPGGQDTQYF. The CDR3 nucleotides read TGCGCCAGCAGCCAAGATAGGCCGGGGGGCCAGGATACGCAGTATTTT.

This clonotype was seen ten or more times. The chain carries TRBV5-1 and TRBJ1-6, with D possibly TRBD1 on 6 matching bases. The germline V gene encodes CDR1 SGHRS and CDR2 YFSETQ. The CDR3 is 16 amino acids. Trimming stripped 5 bases from V and 0 bases from J, with 12 bases between. As DNA, the CDR3 is TGCGCCAGCAGGACACAGGGCGGCTCCTATAATTCACCCCTCCACTTT. Protein sequence: CASRTQGGSYNSPLHF.

This clonotype was counted a few times. V and J are TRBV3-2 and TRBJ2-7; TRBD1 is the table's D call, not checked against the DNA. TRBV3-2 is recorded as a pseudogene. This CDR3 comprises 15 residues. DNA for the CDR3: TGTGCCAGCAGCCAAAATTCAGGTTTCAGGGACGAGCAGTACTTC. The encoded protein is CASSQNSGFRDEQYF.

The chain combines TRBV4-1 with TRBJ1-2, with no clear D. Between the trimmed V and J ends, which lost 2 bases and 5 bases, there was a span of 9 bases. Germline CDR1 reads MGHRA; CDR2 reads YSYEKL. The CDR3 runs to 13 residues. The CDR3 region has the DNA TGCGCCAGCAGCCAATTGGGTGGTTATGGCTACACCTTC. Its protein is CASSQLGGYGYTF.

This clonotype occurred many times. The V call is TRBV7-3, the J call TRBJ2-3, with D possibly being TRBD2 (6 bases). The CDR3 is made up of 14 amino acids. Trimming took 5 bases from V and 4 from J, leaving 13 bases between them. The V gene's germline CDR1 is SGHTA and CDR2 FQGTGA. This CDR3 is CASSPFAGSDTQYF. The CDR3 region has the DNA TGTGCCAGCAGCCCCTTTGCGGGGTCAGATACGCAGTATTTT.